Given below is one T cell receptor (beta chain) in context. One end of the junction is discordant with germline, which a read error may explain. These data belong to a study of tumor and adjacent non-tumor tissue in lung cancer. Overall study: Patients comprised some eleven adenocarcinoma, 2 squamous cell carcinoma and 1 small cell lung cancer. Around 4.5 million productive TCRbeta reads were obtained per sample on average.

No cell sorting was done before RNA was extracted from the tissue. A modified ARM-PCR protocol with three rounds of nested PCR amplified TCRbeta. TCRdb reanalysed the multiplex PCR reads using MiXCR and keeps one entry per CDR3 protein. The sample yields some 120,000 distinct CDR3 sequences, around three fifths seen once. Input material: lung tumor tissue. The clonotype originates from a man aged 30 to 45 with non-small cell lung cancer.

CDR3 region: CSAAPGQGAPAQETQHF. In DNA, the CDR3 is TGCAGTGCTGCACCGGGACAGGGGGCGCCCGCCCAAGAGACCCAGCACTTC. The genes are TRBV20-1 and TRBJ2-5; 12 nucleotides agree with TRBD1. The CDR3 is 17 residues long. Germline V lookup: CDR1 DFQATT, CDR2 SNEGSKA (reference sequence).